The sequence of this T cell receptor (beta chain) was determined in a study of CD8+ T cells in alopecia areata. The CDR3 is made up of 13 amino acids. CDR1 is MDHEN, CDR2 SYDVKM, per germline. Trimming shortened V by 6 bases and J by 4 bases, and 12 bases separated the two germline ends. For this clone: What it recognizes is unknown.

Notes on the study in general: Greater clonality was observed in lesional scalp samples, especially alopecia totalis/universalis, versus normal scalp.

Sequencing templates came from extracted RNA that was reverse transcribed into cDNA. Using immunoSEQ multiplex PCR, the repertoire was profiled, and TCRdb retains in-frame clones only, with some absent. The data contain about 23,000 clones, around 56% of them singletons. Punch biopsies of lesional scalp, plus peripheral blood, were taken from alopecia areata patients. The sequenced sample was NKG2D-high CD8+ T cells sorted from blood. The J gene is TRBJ1-1, the V gene TRBV28; D unresolved. This clonotype was sampled from a human donor with alopecia areata. CDR3 in amino acids: CASSAFIVTEAFF. The CDR3 DNA is TGTGCCAGCAGCGCCTTCATTGTCACTGAAGCTTTCTTT.